These T cell receptor beta chains were read from a single sample in a study of T-cell memory formation after mild COVID-19. One entry per CDR3 protein results from TCRdb running MiXCR on the 5' RACE reads. The sample has roughly 340,000 distinct CDR3 sequences; 20% to 25% are singletons. Source material: PBMCs or a T cell subset sorted from them (not recorded which). These TCRs come from a man between 18 and 35 years old who had mild COVID-19 (a few samples of this study predate the infection). Cell type and time point are not known. Both conserved end residues are part of each CDR3. The D gene is left open where the match is weak. Some rows mark clone size as missing; the rest say once, few, many or name a class of expanded clone.

cdr3_length	d_call	v_call	j_call	clone_size	cdr3_nt	cdr3_aa
17	.	TRBV21-1	TRBJ2-3	few	TGTGCCAGCAGCAATACAGGGACTAGCGGGGGCACAGATACGCAGTATTTT	CASSNTGTSGGTDTQYF
19	.	TRBV7-9	TRBJ2-6	few	TGTGCCAGCAGCTCGACTACGGGGGCGTCGGGTTCTGGGGCCAACGTCCTGACTTTC	CASSSTTGASGSGANVLTF
14	.	TRBV28	TRBJ2-1	.	TGTGCCAGCTCCTCTTCGTGGCGGCTCAATGAGCAGTTCTTC	CASSSSWRLNEQFF
15	TRBD1	TRBV2	TRBJ1-4	many	TGTGCCAGCAGTAGTTGGACAGGGACCAATGAAAAACTGTTTTTT	CASSSWTGTNEKLFF
15	.	TRBV4-1	TRBJ1-5	.	TGCGCCAGCAGCCAAGGGCCAGGTCACAATCAGCCCCAGCATTTT	CASSQGPGHNQPQHF
16	.	TRBV3-1	TRBJ2-1	.	TGTGCCAGCAGCCTTAGCGATAGGGGGATTTACAATGAGCAGTTCTTC	CASSLSDRGIYNEQFF
15	.	TRBV2	TRBJ2-3	few	TGTGCCAGCAGTGAACGGGGGTCCACACCAGATACGCAGTATTTT	CASSERGSTPDTQYF
14	.	TRBV7-2	TRBJ2-5	.	TGTGCCAGCACCTCGGGGGCCTCTAAAGAGACCCAGTACTTC	CASTSGASKETQYF
13	.	TRBV2	TRBJ1-5	.	TGTGCCAGCAGACCGGGGATTCCGCAGCCCCAGCATTTT	CASRPGIPQPQHF
14	.	TRBV4-2	TRBJ1-2	.	TGTGCCAGCAGCCAAGGGTCCAGGACGGGGGGCTACACCTTC	CASSQGSRTGGYTF
15	.	TRBV5-1	TRBJ2-2	.	TGCGCCAGCAGCTTGTTTGGGGCGGGCACCGGGGAGCTGTTTTTT	CASSLFGAGTGELFF
15	.	TRBV9	TRBJ1-6	few	TGTGCCAGCAGCGTATTCCAGGGAGGCAATTCACCCCTCCACTTT	CASSVFQGGNSPLHF
20	TRBD2	TRBV7-9	TRBJ2-1	few	TGTGCCAGCAGATCGGGGATCGGACTAGCGGGGGGTCCCCCGAGGAATGAGCAGTTCTTC	CASRSGIGLAGGPPRNEQFF
15	TRBD2	TRBV4-3	TRBJ2-1	.	TGCGCCAGCAGCCAAGGCGCCAGCGGGAACAATGAGCAGTTCTTC	CASSQGASGNNEQFF
15	TRBD2	TRBV7-6	TRBJ2-3	.	TGTGCCAGCAACCCTAGCGGGGGGCGGCCAGATACGCAGTATTTT	CASNPSGGRPDTQYF
16	.	TRBV11-2	TRBJ1-5	.	TGTGCCAGCAGCTCCTCTTCCGGGACGGCGAATCAGCCCCAGCATTTT	CASSSSSGTANQPQHF
15	.	TRBV27	TRBJ2-2	many	TGTGCCAGCAGTCGACTAGGATCGAACACCGGGGAGCTGTTTTTT	CASSRLGSNTGELFF
13	.	TRBV7-2	TRBJ2-1	few	TGTGCCAGCAGCTTAGCCGGGGGCGATGAGCAGTTCTTC	CASSLAGGDEQFF
16	TRBD2	TRBV7-6	TRBJ2-1	few	TGTGCCAGCCACGCCCTTAGCGGGGGTTACCCCCTGGAGCAGTTCTTC	CASHALSGGYPLEQFF
13	.	TRBV11-3	TRBJ1-1	few	TGTGCCAGCAGCTTTTTTCGCGGGACTGAAGCTTTCTTT	CASSFFRGTEAFF
18	TRBD2	TRBV18	TRBJ2-5	few	TGTGCCAGCTCACCAGGAGCCCTTAGCGGGGGGGCCGGAGAGACCCAGTACTTC	CASSPGALSGGAGETQYF
15	TRBD2	TRBV20-1	TRBJ2-1	.	TGCAGTGCTAGAGATCCTAGCGGGCGAAGGGATGAGCAGTTCTTC	CSARDPSGRRDEQFF
18	.	TRBV5-1	TRBJ1-4	few	TGCGCCAGCAGCTTAGGCGTGGGTCCGACAGCCTCAAGAGAAAAACTGTTTTTT	CASSLGVGPTASREKLFF
14	.	TRBV20-1	TRBJ1-5	.	TGCAGTGCTAGCCGGGACGGCCGCAATCAGCCCCAGCATTTT	CSASRDGRNQPQHF
13	.	TRBV28	TRBJ1-5	.	TGTGCCAGCAGAATAGCCCTCAATCAGCCCCAGCATTTT	CASRIALNQPQHF
17	TRBD1	TRBV6-6	TRBJ2-2	once	TGTGCCAGCAGTGACCTATCGGGACAGGGGACCACCGGGGAGCTGTTTTTT	CASSDLSGQGTTGELFF
13	.	TRBV4-3	TRBJ2-3	.	TGCGCCAGCAGCCGGATCGGGGCAGATACGCAGTATTTT	CASSRIGADTQYF
14	.	TRBV5-1	TRBJ2-2	.	TGCGCCAGCAGCCCGACTAGACACACCGGGGAGCTGTTTTTT	CASSPTRHTGELFF
16	.	TRBV4-2	TRBJ1-4	.	TGTGCCAGCAGCCCGAATACGGGGGGAACTAATGAAAAACTGTTTTTT	CASSPNTGGTNEKLFF
18	TRBD1	TRBV20-1	TRBJ1-1	few	TGCAGTTCTAGACTTTTGAAAGGGGGCAGGGTAATGAGAACTGAAGCTTTCTTT	CSSRLLKGGRVMRTEAFF
16	TRBD1	TRBV28	TRBJ2-3	.	TGTGCCATCTCAAATGGACGGGACAGGTTAACAGATACGCAGTATTTT	CAISNGRDRLTDTQYF
13	.	TRBV20-1	TRBJ1-2	.	TGCAGTGCTAGTTGGTCAGGGGACTATGGCTACACCTTC	CSASWSGDYGYTF
14	.	TRBV18	TRBJ2-6	.	TGTGCCAGCTCACCTACGGACAGGGCCAACGTCCTGACTTTC	CASSPTDRANVLTF
13	.	TRBV6-1	TRBJ2-7	.	TGTGCCAGCAGTGAGGGGTTCTACTACGAGCAGTACTTC	CASSEGFYYEQYF
16	TRBD1	TRBV27	TRBJ1-2	.	TGTGACAGCACCAGGACAGGGGGCTTTATACAGTATGGCTACACCTTC	CDSTRTGGFIQYGYTF
12	.	TRBV12-3/TRBV12-4	TRBJ2-1	many	TGTGCCAGCAGTGACGGGGGCAATGAGCAGTTCTTC	CASSDGGNEQFF
12	.	TRBV12-3/TRBV12-4	TRBJ1-1	.	TGTGCCAGCAGCCAAGACAGCATTGAAGCTTTCTTT	CASSQDSIEAFF
17	TRBD1	TRBV5-6	TRBJ2-3	few	TGTGCCAGCAGCCGGAGGAGGACAGGGCGGATGGTAGATACGCAGTATTTT	CASSRRRTGRMVDTQYF
10	.	TRBV6-1	TRBJ2-1	many	TGTGCCAGCAGTCGCAATGAGCAGTTCTTC	CASSRNEQFF
14	TRBD2	TRBV4-2	TRBJ2-1	few	TGTGCCAGCGGGGGGACTAGCGGGGCGGGTGAGCAGTTCTTC	CASGGTSGAGEQFF
16	TRBD1	TRBV19	TRBJ1-4	.	TGTGCCAGTGGCGATCCGGGACAGGGCTCAAGGAGGTCCCTGTTTTTT	CASGDPGQGSRRSLFF
15	.	TRBV6-5	TRBJ2-3	.	TGTGCCAGCAGTTACCGCGCTTTCGCCACAGATACGCAGTATTTT	CASSYRAFATDTQYF
14	.	TRBV30	TRBJ1-1	.	TGTGCCTGGAGTGTGGGGACGGTGAACACTGAAGCTTTCTTT	CAWSVGTVNTEAFF
13	TRBD1	TRBV20-1	TRBJ1-2	.	TGCAGTGCTGAACAGGGGGCTAACTATGGCTACACCTTC	CSAEQGANYGYTF
17	.	TRBV4-3	TRBJ2-7	few	TGCGCCAGCAGCCAAGAGCCCCTCGGCCTGAGAGGCTACGAGCAGTACTTC	CASSQEPLGLRGYEQYF
14	.	TRBV5-1	TRBJ2-2	few	TGCGCCAGCAACCAGGCGACGAACACCGGGGAGCTGTTTTTT	CASNQATNTGELFF
15	TRBD1	TRBV18	TRBJ2-5	.	TGTGCCAGCTCACTTACAGGGGATGGAGGAGAGACCCAGTACTTC	CASSLTGDGGETQYF
16	.	TRBV4-3	TRBJ1-1	.	TGCGCCAGCAGCCAAGACGCGCAGGGACCTGGAAAAGAAGCTTTCTTT	CASSQDAQGPGKEAFF
16	TRBD1	TRBV29-1	TRBJ1-3	few	TGCAGCGTTGAAGAGGGGACAGGGTACTCTGGAAACACCATATATTTT	CSVEEGTGYSGNTIYF
14	.	TRBV7-8	TRBJ2-7	.	TGTGCCAGCAGCCCCCGTTTGGTCGCCTACGAGCAGTACTTC	CASSPRLVAYEQYF
15	.	TRBV27	TRBJ2-3	few	TGTGCCAGCAGTTTTATAGGCGCAGGCACAGATACGCAGTATTTT	CASSFIGAGTDTQYF